The clone carrying this T cell receptor (beta chain) was found many times. Its antigen remains unknown. Molecules of cDNA were individually given unique molecular identifiers that were attached to them. Using its own MiXCR run on the 5' RACE reads, TCRdb lists one record per CDR3 protein. The table lists tens of thousands of distinct CDR3 sequences, just under 15% of them singletons, with less than 6% in the top ten. CDR3 length: 16 residues. The V end was cut by 0 bases, the J end by 4 bases, with 15 bases between. Germline V gives CDR1 MNHEY, CDR2 SVGAGI. The sample is drawn from a study of early T cells in non-severe SARS-CoV-2 infection. Regarding the study as a whole: Matching with VDJdb favored anti-spike CD8 responses (missing private and CD4 specificities).

This sequence was found in an adult who was a healthcare worker with PCR-confirmed SARS-CoV-2 infection or an uninfected control (not recorded which). The source material was whole blood. V usage is TRBV6-5 and J usage is TRBJ1-2; no reliable D call. CDR3 coding DNA: TGTGCCAGCAGTTACTCAGTAGGGTCGCGGGCCTATGGCTACACCTTC. It codes for CASSYSVGSRAYGYTF.